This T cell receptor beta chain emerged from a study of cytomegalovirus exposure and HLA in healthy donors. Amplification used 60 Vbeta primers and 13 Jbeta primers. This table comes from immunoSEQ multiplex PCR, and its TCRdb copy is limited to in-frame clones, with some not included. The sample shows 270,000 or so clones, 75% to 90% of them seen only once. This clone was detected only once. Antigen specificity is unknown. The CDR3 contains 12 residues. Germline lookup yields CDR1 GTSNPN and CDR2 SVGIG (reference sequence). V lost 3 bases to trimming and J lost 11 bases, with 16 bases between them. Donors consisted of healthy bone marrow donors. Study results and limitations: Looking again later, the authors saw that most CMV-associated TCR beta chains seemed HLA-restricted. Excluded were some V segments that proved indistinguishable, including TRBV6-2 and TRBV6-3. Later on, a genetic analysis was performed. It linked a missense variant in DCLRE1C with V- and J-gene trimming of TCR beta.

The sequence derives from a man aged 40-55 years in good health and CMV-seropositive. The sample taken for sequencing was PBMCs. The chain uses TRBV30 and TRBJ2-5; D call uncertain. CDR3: CAWRSATVGQYF. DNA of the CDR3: TGTGCCTGGAGGTCCGCCACGGTCGGGCAGTACTTC.